What follows is one T cell receptor (beta chain) and its context. The data stem from a study of blood T cell repertoires in COVID-19. The CDR3 runs to 17 residues. From germline, CDR1 is LGHDT and CDR2 YNNKEL (reference sequence). Trimming at V came to 2 bases and at J to 1 base, leaving 8 bases not matched to a gene. Produced via immunoSEQ multiplex PCR; TCRdb's table is partial and in-frame only. The table shows some 74,000 clones, with roughly 80% occurring only once. This chain connects TRBV3-1 (or the pseudogene TRBV3-2) to TRBJ2-5; the match to TRBD2 covers 9 bases. Sample: peripheral blood. The receptor was isolated from a human donor in a cohort sampled during active COVID-19. CDR3 residues: CASSQWALAGLQETQYF. The CDR3 bases are TGTGCCAGCAGCCAATGGGCCCTAGCGGGACTCCAAGAGACCCAGTACTTC.